This TCR beta chain was observed in a study of blood T cell repertoires in COVID-19. Enrolled during active infection, Seattle patients were then followed longitudinally. Sequencing was performed with immunoSEQ multiplex PCR; in TCRdb, only in-frame clones are kept and a portion is missing. The sample yields about 310,000 clones, around 90% seen once. Germline V lookup: CDR1 GTSNPN, CDR2 SVGIG (reference sequence). With 0 bases removed from V and 0 bases from J, the gap between germline ends came to 18 bases. CDR3 length: 18 residues. This receptor was taken from a woman aged 35 to 49 with COVID-19, enrolled during active disease. The chain carries TRBV30 and TRBJ1-5; no definite D call. Sequencing input: peripheral blood. CDR3 DNA sequence: TGTGCCTGGAGTGTATCGCAGTCAAGATACTATAGCAATCAGCCCCAGCATTTT. It translates to CAWSVSQSRYYSNQPQHF.